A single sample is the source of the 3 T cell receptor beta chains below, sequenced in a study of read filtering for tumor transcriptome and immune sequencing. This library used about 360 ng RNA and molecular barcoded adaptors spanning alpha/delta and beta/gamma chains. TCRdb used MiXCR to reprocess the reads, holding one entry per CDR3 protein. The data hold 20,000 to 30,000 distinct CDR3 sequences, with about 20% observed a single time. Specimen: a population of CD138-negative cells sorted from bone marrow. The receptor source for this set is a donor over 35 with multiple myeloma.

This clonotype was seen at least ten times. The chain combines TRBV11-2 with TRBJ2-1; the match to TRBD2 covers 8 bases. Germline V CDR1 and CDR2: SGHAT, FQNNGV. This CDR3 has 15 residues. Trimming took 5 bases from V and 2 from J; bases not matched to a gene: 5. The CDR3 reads CASSPGTSTYNEQFF. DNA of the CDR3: TGTGCCAGCAGCCCCGGGACTAGTACCTACAATGAGCAGTTCTTC.

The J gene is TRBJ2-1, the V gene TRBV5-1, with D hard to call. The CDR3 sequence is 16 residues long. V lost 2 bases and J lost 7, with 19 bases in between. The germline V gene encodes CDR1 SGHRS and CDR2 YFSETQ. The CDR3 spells CASSLGRTGLNNEQFF. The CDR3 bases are TGCGCCAGCAGCTTAGGTAGGACGGGCCTGAATAATGAGCAGTTCTTC.

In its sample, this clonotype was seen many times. CDR3 DNA: TGTGCCAGCAGTGACTCTGCTAGCGGGAGACTCAATGAGCAGTTCTTC. Protein product: CASSDSASGRLNEQFF. The chain links TRBV6-4 to TRBJ2-1, with 10 bases identical to TRBD2. The CDR3 is 16 amino acids. The V segment lost 0 bases and the J segment 6 bases; nucleotides outside the gene matches: 5. Germline V lookup: CDR1 MRHNA, CDR2 SNTAGT.